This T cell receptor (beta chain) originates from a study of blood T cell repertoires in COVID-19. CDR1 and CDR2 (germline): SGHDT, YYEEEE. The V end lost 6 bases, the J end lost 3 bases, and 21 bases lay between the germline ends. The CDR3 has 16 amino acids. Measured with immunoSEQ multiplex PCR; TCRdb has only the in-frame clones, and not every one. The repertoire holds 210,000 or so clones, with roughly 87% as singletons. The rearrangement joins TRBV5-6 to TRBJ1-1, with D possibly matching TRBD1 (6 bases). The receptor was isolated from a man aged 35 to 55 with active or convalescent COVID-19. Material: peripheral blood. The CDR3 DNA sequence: TGTGCCAGCAACCTAATTGAGGGGACACCGGACACTGAAGCTTTCTTT. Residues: CASNLIEGTPDTEAFF. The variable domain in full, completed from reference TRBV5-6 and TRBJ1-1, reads DAGVTQSPTHLIKTRGQQVTLRCSPKSGHDTVSWYQQALGQGPQFIFQYYEEEERQRGNFPDRFSGHQFPNYSSELNVNALLLGDSALYLCASNLIEGTPDTEAFFGQGTRLTVV.